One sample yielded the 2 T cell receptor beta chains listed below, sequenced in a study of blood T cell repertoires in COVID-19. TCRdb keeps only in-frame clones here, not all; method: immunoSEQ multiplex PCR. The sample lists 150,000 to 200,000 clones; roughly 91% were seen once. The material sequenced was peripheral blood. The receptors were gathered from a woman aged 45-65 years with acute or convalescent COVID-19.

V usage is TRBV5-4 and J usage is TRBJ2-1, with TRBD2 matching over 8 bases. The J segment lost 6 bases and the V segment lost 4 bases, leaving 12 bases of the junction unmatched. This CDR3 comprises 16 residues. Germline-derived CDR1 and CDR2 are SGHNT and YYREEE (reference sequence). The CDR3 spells CASSLLLAGISNEQFF. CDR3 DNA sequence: TGTGCCAGCAGCCTGTTATTAGCGGGAATAAGCAATGAGCAGTTCTTC.

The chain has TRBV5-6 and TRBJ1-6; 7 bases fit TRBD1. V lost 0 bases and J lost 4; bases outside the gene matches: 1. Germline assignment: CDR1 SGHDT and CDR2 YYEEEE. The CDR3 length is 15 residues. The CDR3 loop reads CASSLGDSYNSPLHF. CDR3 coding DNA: TGTGCCAGCAGCTTGGGGGACAGTTATAATTCACCCCTCCACTTT. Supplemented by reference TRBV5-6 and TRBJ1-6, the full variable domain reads DAGVTQSPTHLIKTRGQQVTLRCSPKSGHDTVSWYQQALGQGPQFIFQYYEEEERQRGNFPDRFSGHQFPNYSSELNVNALLLGDSALYLCASSLGDSYNSPLHFGNGTRLTVT.